This T cell receptor (beta chain) came from a study of cytomegalovirus exposure and HLA in healthy donors. Researchers ran the PCR with 60 Vbeta and 13 Jbeta primers. The protocol was immunoSEQ multiplex PCR, while the TCRdb copy is restricted to in-frame clones and leaves out a portion. This table holds roughly 140,000 clones, roughly 76% found once. Study-wide findings and caveats: In a later analysis, a missense DCLRE1C variant was linked to TCR beta V- and J-gene trimming.

Germline CDR1 and CDR2: LNHDA and SQIVND (reference sequence). CDR3 length: 15 amino acids. The V end lost 1 base, the J end lost 2 bases, and 8 bases lay between the germline ends. On this clone itself: What it recognizes is unknown.

Nominally healthy donors were sampled, though unrecorded immune exposures were likely. The sequencing input was PBMCs. The rearrangement links TRBV19 to TRBJ2-2, with TRBD2 as a possible D gene (5 bases). The clonotype originates from a man in his late teens or twenties in good health and CMV-seronegative. The CDR3 nucleotides read TGTGCCAGTAGTATAGGGACTGCCAACACCGGGGAGCTGTTTTTT. Its protein is CASSIGTANTGELFF.